The 8 T cell receptor beta chains presented below share a single source sample, sequenced in a study of tumor-infiltrating lymphocytes in primary liver carcinoma. TCR beta cDNA was made from 450 to 500 ng total RNA with a constant-region primer. It was through three nested multiplex PCR rounds of slightly modified ARM-PCR that TCR beta libraries arose. In the first two PCR rounds, TRBV1-TRBV30 forward primers were paired with a C-beta reverse primer, and each round lasted roughly 10 cycles. Via MiXCR, TCRdb re-called the multiplex PCR reads, giving one row per CDR3 protein. The table has 40,000 to 50,000 distinct CDR3 sequences, about 68% seen once. From 20-30 mg of unsorted bulk tissue, DNA and RNA were co-extracted together. Sequenced input: liver tumor tissue from sampling region 3. Subset: tumor region T3, left-lateral pole. Receptor source: a middle-aged man with primary liver carcinoma and hepatitis B virus infection.

This chain joins TRBV11-2 and TRBJ2-7; D unclear. Germline V CDR1 and CDR2: SGHAT, FQNNGV. The CDR3 consists of 14 residues. Between the trimmed V and J ends, which lost 6 bases and 6 bases, there was a span of 18 bases. The CDR3 nucleotides read TGTGCCAGCAGTTTAACTGAGACTGCCTGCGAGCAGTACTTC. The encoded protein is CASSLTETACEQYF.

The chain links TRBV28 to TRBJ1-1; tentatively, D is TRBD1 (5 bases). CDR3 length: 15 amino acids. CDR1 is MDHEN, CDR2 SYDVKM, per germline. The CDR3 region is CISSYRGSGGTEAFF. In nucleotides, the CDR3 is TGTATCAGCAGTTACCGTGGCAGTGGGGGCACTGAAGCTTTCTTT.

In regard to this clonotype: One end of the junction varies from germline; a read error may be responsible. The chain uses TRBV11-2 and TRBJ2-2; possibly TRBD1 for D (6 bases). Per the germline V gene, CDR1 is SGHAT and CDR2 is FQNNGV. This CDR3 has 17 amino acids. CDR3 coding DNA: TGTGGCAGCAGCTTAGTTCGGACGTACACAGGGACCCGGGAGCTGTTTTTT. It is translated as CGSSLVRTYTGTRELFF.

A few counts support this clonotype. Given a much more abundant clone one base away, this may be a read error. CDR3 sequence reads: CASSQSGLRRRHNGQFF. The CDR3 bases are TGTGCCAGCAGCCAATCGGGACTGCGCCGGCGGCACAATGGGCAGTTCTTC. The chain couples TRBV14 to TRBJ2-1; possibly TRBD2 for D (6 bases). The CDR3 loop spans 17 amino acids. Germline values: CDR1 SGHDN, CDR2 FVKESK.

There are many counts of this clonotype. The rearrangement uses TRBV5-4 and TRBJ2-1, with TRBD2 matching 10 bases. Germline values: CDR1 SGHNT, CDR2 YYREEE (reference sequence). The CDR3 loop spans 14 amino acids. J was trimmed by 7 bases and V by 10 bases; bases with no gene match: 11. CDR3 sequence: CAGSSGRGENEQFF. CDR3 nucleotides: TGTGCCGGATCTAGCGGGAGAGGGGAAAATGAGCAGTTCTTC.

About this clonotype itself: At one boundary the junction diverges from the germline segment, which might be a read error. The V and J genes are TRBV12-3 or TRBV12-4 and TRBJ2-2; the match to TRBD1 covers 9 bases. The CDR3 has 18 residues. CDR3 in DNA: TGTGCCAACAGTCCGGGACAGGGAACTATAATGAACACCGGGGTGCTGTTTTTT. The encoded protein is CANSPGQGTIMNTGVLFF.

On this clonotype itself: A much larger clone differs from this one at a single base, so this may be a read error. This chain uses TRBV28 with TRBJ2-7; no clear D. This CDR3 is built from 16 residues. CDR1 is MDHEN, CDR2 SYDVKM, per germline. The V end lost 4 bases, the J end lost 6 bases, and 22 bases lay between the germline ends. The CDR3: CASSSPLANFGSEQYF. CDR3 nucleotide sequence: TGTGCCAGCAGTTCCCCCTTGGCTAACTTCGGCTCCGAGCAGTACTTC.

In this sample, this clonotype turned up many times. The chain recombines TRBV24-1 with TRBJ2-5; TRBD1 matches at 8 bases. CDR3 length: 14 residues. Per germline, CDR1 KGHDR and CDR2 SFDVKD. With 7 bases clipped from V and 5 bases from J, the junction kept 8 bases outside the gene matches. The CDR3 nucleotides read TGTGCCACCAGCGACAGGGGCGCTGGGGAGACCCAGTACTTC. Amino acid sequence: CATSDRGAGETQYF.